Below, 30 T cell receptor beta chains from the same sample are listed, as sequenced in a study of chemoradiotherapy in HPV16-positive cancers. Only in-frame clones appear in the TCRdb table, and some are missing; sequencing was by immunoSEQ multiplex PCR. The sample holds about 32,000 clones, around 88% seen once. Here the sequenced sample was blood, taken from a patient who underwent chemoradiotherapy. These receptors were collected from a human donor with HPV-associated anogenital cancer.

This rearrangement joins TRBV23-1 to TRBJ2-7; D perhaps matches TRBD2 (6 bases). TRBV23-1 has ORF status, its function being uncertain. V was cut by 6 bases and J by 0 bases, with 15 bases left in between. The CDR3 is 15 residues long. The CDR3: CASSITGGSSYEQYF. In DNA form, the CDR3 reads TGCGCCAGCAGCATAACAGGAGGGAGCTCCTACGAGCAGTACTTC.

In DNA form, the CDR3 reads TGTGCCTGGGCCGGACAGGGGCTCACATTACTCGACCAAGCTTTCTTT. Encoded protein: CAWAGQGLTLLDQAFF. This chain joins TRBV30 and TRBJ1-1; 9 nucleotides line up with TRBD1. The CDR3 loop spans 16 amino acids. Trimming removed 5 bases from V and 9 bases from J; junction bases left unmatched: 19. The germline V gene has CDR1 GTSNPN and CDR2 SVGIG (reference sequence).

The chain joins TRBV9 to TRBJ2-7, with 8 positions matching TRBD1. The germline V gene has CDR1 SGDLS and CDR2 YYNGEE. This CDR3 is built from 15 residues. The V and J ends lost 0 bases and 6 bases, in that order; junction bases with no gene match: 8. The chain's CDR3 is CASSVVPGGAVEQYF. In DNA form, the CDR3 reads TGTGCCAGCAGCGTAGTCCCAGGGGGCGCCGTCGAGCAGTACTTC.

V gene TRBV21-1 combines with J gene TRBJ1-4; TRBD1, the D gene given by the table, was not confirmed from the DNA. TRBV21-1 is a recognized pseudogene. The CDR3 length is 19 residues. The CDR3 bases are TGTGCCAGCAGCTACTGTTGGGACAGGGGGCGCGGAACTAATGAAAAACTGTTTTTT. Translating gives CASSYCWDRGRGTNEKLFF.

The chain uses TRBV25-1 and TRBJ2-2; 7 nucleotides match TRBD1. The length of the CDR3 is 17 residues. V shed 1 base and J 1 base; nucleotides not matched to a gene: 6. Per germline, CDR1 MGHDK and CDR2 SYGVNS. CDR3 amino acids: CASSELQGRGNTGELFF. As DNA, the CDR3 is TGTGCCAGCAGTGAATTACAGGGGCGAGGGAACACCGGGGAGCTGTTTTTT.

This chain links TRBV6-1 with TRBJ1-4; the D gene is possibly TRBD1 (5 bases). The V end was cut by 6 bases, the J end by 3 bases, with 11 bases between. The germline V gene has CDR1 MNHNS and CDR2 SASEGT. The CDR3 is 14 residues long. The CDR3 DNA follows: TGTGCCAGCAGCCTCGGAGGGGCTAATGAAAAACTGTTTTTT. It is translated as CASSLGGANEKLFF.

This chain uses TRBV6-5 with TRBJ2-5, with D perhaps matching TRBD1 (6 bases). Germline V gene lookup returns CDR1 MNHEY and CDR2 SVGAGI. This CDR3 has 13 residues. V was shortened by 6 bases and J by 1 base, with 9 bases between the two germline ends. CDR3 bases: TGTGCCAGCAGCCGGGACATCCAAGAGACCCAGTACTTC. Translated: CASSRDIQETQYF.

This rearrangement joins TRBV7-8 to TRBJ2-1; 8 bases are a match to TRBD2. The CDR3 covers 15 residues. Germline loops: CDR1 SGHVS, CDR2 FQNEAQ. V lost 5 bases and J lost 5; bases outside the gene matches: 8. The CDR3 DNA follows: TGTGCCAGCAGCCACGGGGGGGCCGGAGACAATGAGCAGTTCTTC. It specifies CASSHGGAGDNEQFF.

This clone was picked up one time. The chain has TRBV2 and TRBJ2-3, with D unclear. CDR1 and CDR2 from the germline V gene are SNHLY and FYNNEI. This CDR3 has 10 residues. With 7 bases removed from V and 6 bases from J, the gap between germline ends came to 5 bases. The CDR3 DNA follows: TGTGCCAGCATCGTGGATACGCAGTATTTT. Amino acid sequence: CASIVDTQYF.

The rearrangement joins TRBV19 to TRBJ1-1, with 8 bases identical to TRBD1. This CDR3 has 15 amino acids. CDR1 and CDR2 (germline): LNHDA, SQIVND (reference sequence). The V and J ends lost 10 bases and 2 bases, in that order; junction bases with no gene match: 12. CDR3 sequence reads: CATADRAIINTEAFF. Here the CDR3 DNA reads TGTGCCACCGCGGACAGGGCAATTATTAACACTGAAGCTTTCTTT.

This chain uses TRBV30 with TRBJ1-1; weak D call: TRBD1 (6 bases). The CDR3 loop spans 12 amino acids. Trimming cost V 7 bases and J 1 base, with 10 bases left between them. Per germline, CDR1 GTSNPN and CDR2 SVGIG (reference sequence). The CDR3 DNA is TGTGCCTACAACAGGGCGAACACTGAAGCTTTCTTT. It encodes CAYNRANTEAFF.

This chain connects TRBV11-2 to TRBJ2-7; 7 bases match TRBD2. V lost 3 bases, J lost 2 bases, and 7 bases stayed unmatched. CDR1 and CDR2 from the germline V gene are SGHAT and FQNNGV. This CDR3 has 15 residues. CDR3 sequence: CASSFNRDYPYEQYF. The CDR3 DNA is TGTGCCAGCAGCTTTAACCGGGACTACCCCTACGAGCAGTACTTC. Full variable domain (remainder filled in from reference TRBV11-2 and TRBJ2-7): EAGVAQSPRYKIIEKRQSVAFWCNPISGHATLYWYQQILGQGPKLLIQFQNNGVVDDSQLPKDRFSAERLKGVDSTLKIQPAKLEDSAVYLCASSFNRDYPYEQYFGPGTRLTVT.

This chain connects TRBV5-1 to TRBJ2-1; D ambiguous. The germline V and J ends were trimmed by 2 bases and 3 bases, with 12 bases remaining between them. The V gene's germline CDR1 is SGHRS and CDR2 YFSETQ. This CDR3 has 15 amino acids. The CDR3 nucleotides are TGCGCCAGCAGCTTAACACTTACCAGCTACAATGAGCAGTTCTTC. It translates to CASSLTLTSYNEQFF.

The chain joins TRBV5-4 to TRBJ2-3, with D unclear. From germline, CDR1 is SGHNT and CDR2 YYREEE (reference sequence). Trimming pared 4 bases from V and 1 base from J, leaving 13 bases between. The CDR3 has 15 residues. The CDR3 sequence: CASSPGRMGTDTQYF. The CDR3 bases are TGTGCCAGCAGCCCCGGACGGATGGGCACAGATACGCAGTATTTT.

The chain uses TRBV7-2 and TRBJ2-2; no firm D call. V shed 0 bases and J shed 5 bases, with 10 bases lying between them. Germline V gene data show CDR1 as SGHTA and CDR2 as FQGNSA. There are 15 residues in the CDR3. This chain's CDR3 is CASSLAPPGTGELFF. Written as DNA, the CDR3 is TGTGCCAGCAGCTTAGCCCCCCCCGGAACCGGGGAGCTGTTTTTT.

In this sample, this clone turned up once. The chain has TRBV15 and TRBJ1-3; TRBD1 is a possible D gene (5 bases). With 4 bases removed from V and 0 bases from J, the gap between germline ends came to 13 bases. The germline V gene encodes CDR1 LNHNV and CDR2 YYDKDF (reference sequence). This CDR3 comprises 16 residues. This CDR3 is CATSKRDFNSGNTIYF. The CDR3, as DNA: TGTGCCACCAGCAAAAGGGACTTTAACTCTGGAAACACCATATATTTT.

The chain carries TRBV11-2 and TRBJ2-3, with D hard to call. The V end was cut by 1 base, the J end by 6 bases, with 8 bases between. This CDR3 comprises 13 residues. Germline V gene sequence: CDR1 SGHAT, CDR2 FQNNGV. The CDR3 protein is CASSLAAIDTQYF. The CDR3 DNA reads TGTGCCAGCAGCTTAGCGGCTATCGATACGCAGTATTTT.

This clone is a singleton in its sample. The chain links TRBV18 to TRBJ2-2; 13 bases match TRBD2. The CDR3 is 17 amino acids. Per the germline V gene, CDR1 is KGHSH and CDR2 is LQKENI. Trimming removed 3 bases from V and 4 bases from J; junction bases left unmatched: 5. The CDR3, as DNA: TGTGCCAGCTCACCCCCGGGACTAGCGGGGTCCACCGGGGAGCTGTTTTTT. Its translation: CASSPPGLAGSTGELFF.

V and J are TRBV11-1 and TRBJ2-7; 11 bases are a match to TRBD1. CDR1 SGHAT and CDR2 FQDESV come from the germline V gene (reference sequence). With 6 bases clipped from V and 3 bases from J, the junction kept 7 bases outside the gene matches. This CDR3 is built from 15 residues. CDR3 loop: CASRITGTGGYEQYF. CDR3 coding DNA: TGTGCCAGCAGGATTACCGGGACAGGGGGCTACGAGCAGTACTTC.

This rearrangement joins TRBV10-3 to TRBJ2-1; D possibly uses TRBD1 or TRBD2 (5 bases each). The V end lost 10 bases, the J end lost 5 bases, and 12 bases lay between the germline ends. This CDR3 has 12 amino acids. The V gene's germline CDR1 is ENHRY and CDR2 SYGVKD. The DNA for the CDR3 is TGTGCCACGGAAGGGGACCACAATGAGCAGTTCTTC. It yields the protein CATEGDHNEQFF.

The CDR3 sequence is CASSFISTDTQYF. The CDR3 DNA reads TGTGCCAGCAGTTTTATCAGCACAGATACGCAGTATTTT. The chain recombines TRBV27 with TRBJ2-3; D not resolved. The CDR3 spans 13 residues. CDR1 is MNHEY, CDR2 SMNVEV, per germline (reference sequence). V gave up 3 bases and J gave up 0 bases, with 4 bases separating them.

V gene TRBV14 combines with J gene TRBJ1-3, with unresolved D. Germline V gives CDR1 SGHDN, CDR2 FVKESK. The ends were cut back, 0 bases at V and 4 bases at J, with 13 bases in the middle. The CDR3 runs to 16 residues. The chain's CDR3 is CASSQDRRNGGNTIYF. Here the CDR3 DNA reads TGTGCCAGCAGCCAAGATCGTCGGAATGGAGGAAACACCATATATTTT.

The CDR3 reads CAWCRGMDSPLHF. The CDR3 DNA follows: TGTGCCTGGTGTAGGGGAATGGATTCACCCCTCCACTTT. The chain has TRBV30 and TRBJ1-6, with TRBD1 as a possible D gene (5 bases). Germline V gene data show CDR1 as GTSNPN and CDR2 as SVGIG (reference sequence). The V end lost 5 bases, the J end lost 8 bases, and 13 bases lay between the germline ends. The CDR3 has 13 residues.

The gene calls are TRBV5-1 and TRBJ2-2; 7 nucleotides match TRBD2. The CDR3 loop spans 18 amino acids. Germline V gene sequence: CDR1 SGHRS, CDR2 YFSETQ. Trimming at V came to 3 bases and at J to 6 bases, leaving 17 bases not matched to a gene. The CDR3 DNA follows: TGCGCCAGCAGCTGGTCCCTAGCGGTGGGGGTCGGGGCCGGGGAGCTGTTTTTT. Residues: CASSWSLAVGVGAGELFF.

The gene calls are TRBV14 and TRBJ1-3; D unclear. Germline loops: CDR1 SGHDN, CDR2 FVKESK. V lost 6 bases and J 3 bases, leaving 12 bases between the germline ends. The CDR3 is 14 amino acids. CDR3 sequence reads: CASSLLAGGNTIYF. Here the CDR3 DNA reads TGTGCCAGCAGTCTTTTAGCCGGTGGAAACACCATATATTTT.

The gene calls are TRBV5-1 and TRBJ2-1; D gene uncertain. This CDR3 has 16 residues. Germline CDR1 and CDR2: SGHRS and YFSETQ. V gave up 0 bases and J gave up 10 bases, with 20 bases separating them. CDR3 coding DNA: TGCGCCAGCAGCTTGGATACCTCGAAGGAGCTACGGGAGCAGTTCTTC. Its translation is CASSLDTSKELREQFF.

The chain carries TRBV19 and TRBJ2-7; D may match TRBD1 or TRBD2 (5 bases each). The CDR3 spans 16 residues. Germline V gives CDR1 LNHDA, CDR2 SQIVND (reference sequence). Trimming cost V 4 bases and J 0 bases, with 16 bases left between them. CDR3 loop: CASSTGPGTVSYEQYF. CDR3 nucleotide sequence: TGTGCCAGTAGTACAGGCCCCGGGACGGTCTCCTACGAGCAGTACTTC.

This clone has just one count. The CDR3, as DNA: TGCGCCAGCAGCTTGGAGGGACTAGGGGGCAAAAACATTCAGTACTTC. Its translation is CASSLEGLGGKNIQYF. This rearrangement joins TRBV5-1 to TRBJ2-4, with 8 bases identical to TRBD2. CDR1 and CDR2 from the germline V gene are SGHRS and YFSETQ. This CDR3 region has 16 residues. With 0 bases clipped from V and 3 bases from J, the junction kept 5 bases outside the gene matches.

The chain employs TRBV5-5 and TRBJ2-7, with 9 bases that match TRBD1. With 5 bases clipped from V and 2 bases from J, the junction kept 11 bases outside the gene matches. The CDR3 has 16 amino acids. Germline V CDR1 and CDR2: SGHKS, YYEKEE (reference sequence). The CDR3 nucleotides read TGTGCCAGCAGTTACCGGACAGGGGCACAGCCCTACGAGCAGTACTTC. It codes for CASSYRTGAQPYEQYF.

The rearrangement uses TRBV7-2 and TRBJ1-2; no firm D call. CDR1 and CDR2 from the germline V gene are SGHTA and FQGNSA. Trimming stripped 2 bases from V and 4 bases from J, with 11 bases between. The CDR3 consists of 14 residues. Here the CDR3 DNA reads TGTGCCAGCAGCTTACGAAACGAACTCTATGGCTACACCTTC. It encodes CASSLRNELYGYTF.